This T cell receptor (beta chain) was retrieved from a study of blood T cell repertoires in COVID-19. Original analysis: Reference gene primer amplification in the assay estimated nucleated cell counts. Sequencing used immunoSEQ multiplex PCR; TCRdb keeps in-frame clones, though not all of them. D and trimming were read from the DNA, whereas the V and J calls and clone size are those reported in that table. The sample has about 250,000 clones, over 75% seen once. Those enrolled, adults aged roughly 18 to 95 years, came from roughly 22 US areas. Donors in Cohort 3 who had recovered were those with two negative PCRs, healthcare professional clearance, or resolution of their symptoms. Sequencing was done on a sample of PBMCs or T cells enriched from blood (not recorded which). The clonotype originates from a man aged 40-49 years who had recovered from COVID-19.

DNA for the CDR3: TGCGCCAGCAGCCAGTGGGACAGGGGTGTAGCGGGGGCGGGAGATACGCAGTATTTT. Protein sequence: CASSQWDRGVAGAGDTQYF. This chain uses TRBV4-1 with TRBJ2-3, with TRBD1 as a possible D gene (10 bases). CDR1 MGHRA and CDR2 YSYEKL come from the germline V gene. Trimming stripped 3 bases from V and 5 bases from J, with 27 bases between. The CDR3 extends over 19 amino acids.